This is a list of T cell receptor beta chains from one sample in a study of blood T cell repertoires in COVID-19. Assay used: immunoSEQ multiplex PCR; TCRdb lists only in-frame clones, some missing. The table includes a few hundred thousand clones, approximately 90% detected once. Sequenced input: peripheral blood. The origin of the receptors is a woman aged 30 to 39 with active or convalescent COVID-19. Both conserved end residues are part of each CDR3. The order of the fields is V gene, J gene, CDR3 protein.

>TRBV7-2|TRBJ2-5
CASSLEGASGGETQYF
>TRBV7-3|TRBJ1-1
CASSLYGTASEAFF
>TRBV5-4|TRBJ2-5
CASSLGRQRPEETQYF
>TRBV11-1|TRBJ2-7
CASSLRGNYEQYF
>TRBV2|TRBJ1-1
CASSELGAHTEAFF
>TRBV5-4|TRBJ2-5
CASSLAARGGPGSETQYF
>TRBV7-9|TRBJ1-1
CASSPPFMGLAFF
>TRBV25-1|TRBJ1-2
CASSEWGQGNYGYTF
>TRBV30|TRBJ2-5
CAWSDRQLRETQYF
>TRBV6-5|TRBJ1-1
CASSTSDRDEAFF
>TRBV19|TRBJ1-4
CASSKGWANEKLFF
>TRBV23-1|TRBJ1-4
CASSQKGGRTKPRPWSQGEKLFF
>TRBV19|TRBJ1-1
CASSIDTGGTEAFF
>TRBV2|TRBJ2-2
CASSEEGAGELFF
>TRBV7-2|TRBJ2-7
CASSLFAQETYEQYF
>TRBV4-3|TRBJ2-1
CASSQTTGRNEQFF
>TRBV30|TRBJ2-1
CAWNPSRTSGGLNEQFF
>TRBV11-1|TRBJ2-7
CASSLRDTEDEQYF